Listed below are T cell receptor beta chains from one sample, sequenced in a study of cytomegalovirus exposure and HLA in healthy donors. Libraries were prepared by immunoSEQ multiplex PCR; TCRdb keeps only in-frame clonotypes and omits some of them. The table shows about 330,000 clones, with 75% to 90% occurring only once. Specimen: PBMCs. Receptors originate from a woman in her twenties or thirties in good health and CMV-seropositive. Both conserved end residues are part of each CDR3. Each record gives: CDR3 protein, CDR3 DNA, D gene, V gene, J gene, clone size. A D gene is named only where the DNA matches it firmly. Expanded clones are given a class, and other clones once, few, many or no size at all.

cdr3_aa: CASSSSGGDGYTF
cdr3_nt: TGTGCCAGCAGCTCGAGCGGGGGGGATGGCTACACCTTC
d_call: .
v_call: TRBV9
j_call: TRBJ1-2
clone_size: .

cdr3_aa: CASSGGTRVYNEQFF
cdr3_nt: TGTGCCAGCAGTGGCGGGACTAGGGTCTACAATGAGCAGTTCTTC
d_call: TRBD2
v_call: TRBV25-1
j_call: TRBJ2-1
clone_size: .

cdr3_aa: CASSQDSREGSYEQYF
cdr3_nt: TGCGCCAGCAGCCAAGATTCGCGGGAGGGCTCCTACGAGCAGTACTTC
d_call: TRBD2
v_call: TRBV4-1
j_call: TRBJ2-7
clone_size: once

cdr3_aa: CASSIAGQRYEQYF
cdr3_nt: TGTGCCAGTAGTATAGCCGGACAGCGCTACGAGCAGTACTTC
d_call: .
v_call: TRBV19
j_call: TRBJ2-7
clone_size: once

cdr3_aa: CASSGYDSNQPQHF
cdr3_nt: TGTGCCAGCAGTGGATATGATAGCAATCAGCCCCAGCATTTT
d_call: .
v_call: TRBV27
j_call: TRBJ1-5
clone_size: .

cdr3_aa: CASSLIQGANEKLFF
cdr3_nt: TGTGCCAGCAGTTTAATCCAGGGCGCTAATGAAAAACTGTTTTTT
d_call: .
v_call: TRBV27
j_call: TRBJ1-4
clone_size: .

cdr3_aa: CAIDPGQSYSPLHF
cdr3_nt: TGTGCCATCGATCCGGGACAGTCATATTCACCCCTCCACTTT
d_call: TRBD1
v_call: TRBV6-5
j_call: TRBJ1-6
clone_size: .

cdr3_aa: CASSLTLAGGPHEQYF
cdr3_nt: TGTGCCAGCAGTTTGACGCTAGCGGGGGGGCCTCACGAGCAGTACTTC
d_call: TRBD2
v_call: TRBV27
j_call: TRBJ2-7
clone_size: .

cdr3_aa: CSVELGTSVPNEQFF
cdr3_nt: TGCAGCGTTGAATTAGGGACTAGCGTCCCAAATGAGCAGTTCTTC
d_call: TRBD2
v_call: TRBV29-1
j_call: TRBJ2-1
clone_size: .

cdr3_aa: CASSLLRVHSYEQYF
cdr3_nt: TGTGCCAGCAGCTTGCTCCGGGTCCACTCCTACGAGCAGTACTTC
d_call: .
v_call: TRBV5-8
j_call: TRBJ2-7
clone_size: many

cdr3_aa: CASKVWDSDTGELFF
cdr3_nt: TGTGCCAGCAAGGTTTGGGACTCGGACACCGGGGAGCTGTTTTTT
d_call: .
v_call: TRBV6-6
j_call: TRBJ2-2
clone_size: .

cdr3_aa: CASSLASPVNEQFF
cdr3_nt: TGCGCCAGCAGCTTGGCATCCCCCGTCAATGAGCAGTTCTTC
d_call: .
v_call: TRBV5-1
j_call: TRBJ2-1
clone_size: once

cdr3_aa: CASSKDYGRENSPLHF
cdr3_nt: TGTGCCAGCAGCAAAGATTATGGCAGGGAAAATTCACCCCTCCACTTT
d_call: .
v_call: TRBV21-1
j_call: TRBJ1-6
clone_size: .

cdr3_aa: CAWSRGLAVSYNEQFF
cdr3_nt: TGTGCCTGGAGCCGGGGACTAGCGGTATCCTACAATGAGCAGTTCTTC
d_call: TRBD2
v_call: TRBV30
j_call: TRBJ2-1
clone_size: .

cdr3_aa: CAWETPQGSQPQHF
cdr3_nt: TGTGCCTGGGAGACCCCCCAGGGGTCCCAGCCCCAGCATTTT
d_call: .
v_call: TRBV30
j_call: TRBJ1-5
clone_size: .

cdr3_aa: CSVEGRSGGSTYEQYF
cdr3_nt: TGCAGCGTTGAAGGGCGATCTGGCGGGTCCACCTACGAGCAGTACTTC
d_call: .
v_call: TRBV29-1
j_call: TRBJ2-7
clone_size: .

cdr3_aa: CASSEETIEAFF
cdr3_nt: TGTGCCAGCAGTGAGGAGACAATCGAAGCTTTCTTT
d_call: .
v_call: TRBV6-1
j_call: TRBJ1-1
clone_size: .

cdr3_aa: CASSLDDAPLNTEAFF
cdr3_nt: TGTGCCAGCAGCTTGGACGACGCACCATTAAACACTGAAGCTTTCTTT
d_call: .
v_call: TRBV5-6
j_call: TRBJ1-1
clone_size: .

cdr3_aa: CAWGTGPYEQYF
cdr3_nt: TGTGCCTGGGGGACAGGGCCCTACGAGCAGTACTTC
d_call: TRBD1
v_call: TRBV30
j_call: TRBJ2-7
clone_size: once

cdr3_aa: CASSPRGSGANVLTF
cdr3_nt: TGTGCCAGCAGTCCCAGGGGTTCTGGGGCCAACGTCCTGACTTTC
d_call: .
v_call: TRBV6-1
j_call: TRBJ2-6
clone_size: .

cdr3_aa: CASSDQGSEAFF
cdr3_nt: TGTGCCAGCAGCGATCAGGGATCCGAAGCTTTCTTT
d_call: .
v_call: TRBV5-6
j_call: TRBJ1-1
clone_size: .

cdr3_aa: CASKGQGNQPQHF
cdr3_nt: TGTGCCAGCAAAGGACAGGGTAATCAGCCCCAGCATTTT
d_call: TRBD1
v_call: TRBV2
j_call: TRBJ1-5
clone_size: .

cdr3_aa: CASSLAGTNYNEQFF
cdr3_nt: TGTGCCAGCAGTTTAGCGGGGACAAACTACAATGAGCAGTTCTTC
d_call: TRBD2
v_call: TRBV6-5
j_call: TRBJ2-1
clone_size: once

cdr3_aa: CASRQGGNQPQHF
cdr3_nt: TGTGCCAGCAGGCAGGGAGGCAATCAGCCCCAGCATTTT
d_call: .
v_call: TRBV6-5
j_call: TRBJ1-5
clone_size: .

cdr3_aa: CASSNGQGDNEQFF
cdr3_nt: TGTGCCAGCAGTAATGGACAGGGGGACAATGAGCAGTTCTTC
d_call: TRBD1
v_call: TRBV6-5
j_call: TRBJ2-1
clone_size: .

cdr3_aa: CASSLWAGWDNEQFF
cdr3_nt: TGTGCCAGCAGTTTATGGGCGGGGTGGGACAATGAGCAGTTCTTC
d_call: .
v_call: TRBV28
j_call: TRBJ2-1
clone_size: .

cdr3_aa: CASSGGVTKPFGIQYF
cdr3_nt: TGCGCCAGTTCCGGCGGGGTCACTAAGCCCTTTGGCATTCAGTACTTC
d_call: .
v_call: TRBV10-2
j_call: TRBJ2-4
clone_size: .

cdr3_aa: CAGGRSGANVLTF
cdr3_nt: TGTGCCGGGGGCCGCTCTGGGGCCAACGTCCTGACTTTC
d_call: .
v_call: TRBV30
j_call: TRBJ2-6
clone_size: .

cdr3_aa: CASSFGTLYNEQFF
cdr3_nt: TGTGCCAGCAGTTTCGGGACTTTATACAATGAGCAGTTCTTC
d_call: .
v_call: TRBV27
j_call: TRBJ2-1
clone_size: .

cdr3_aa: CASSSTGTTYTGELFF
cdr3_nt: TGTGCCAGCAGCTCAACCGGGACTACATACACCGGGGAGCTGTTTTTT
d_call: TRBD2
v_call: TRBV5-6
j_call: TRBJ2-2
clone_size: .

cdr3_aa: CASSLGPSSYNEQFF
cdr3_nt: TGTGCCAGCAGCTTAGGTCCTAGCTCCTACAATGAGCAGTTCTTC
d_call: .
v_call: TRBV7-7
j_call: TRBJ2-1
clone_size: .

cdr3_aa: CASSTTGGRVATEAFF
cdr3_nt: TGCGCCAGCAGCACAACAGGGGGCAGAGTGGCCACTGAAGCTTTCTTT
d_call: TRBD1
v_call: TRBV5-1
j_call: TRBJ1-1
clone_size: .

cdr3_aa: CASRTTAQETQYF
cdr3_nt: TGTGCCAGCAGGACGACAGCTCAAGAGACCCAGTACTTC
d_call: .
v_call: TRBV2
j_call: TRBJ2-5
clone_size: .

cdr3_aa: CASSLRVGYTF
cdr3_nt: TGTGCCAGCAGCTTGAGGGTTGGCTACACCTTC
d_call: .
v_call: TRBV5-8
j_call: TRBJ1-2
clone_size: .

cdr3_aa: CASSGTGTVNGNTIYF
cdr3_nt: TGTGCCAGCAGTGGAACCGGGACAGTAAATGGAAACACCATATATTTT
d_call: TRBD1
v_call: TRBV6-1
j_call: TRBJ1-3
clone_size: .

cdr3_aa: CASSLYYLDSTFYGYTF
cdr3_nt: TGTGCCAGCAGTTTGTATTATCTGGACAGCACATTCTATGGCTACACCTTC
d_call: .
v_call: TRBV27
j_call: TRBJ1-2
clone_size: .

cdr3_aa: CASSLNLGGSYEQYF
cdr3_nt: TGCGCCAGCAGCTTGAATCTAGGAGGCTCCTACGAGCAGTACTTC
d_call: .
v_call: TRBV5-1
j_call: TRBJ2-7
clone_size: .

cdr3_aa: CASSPETYEQYF
cdr3_nt: TGTGCCAGCAGCCCGGAAACCTACGAGCAGTACTTC
d_call: .
v_call: TRBV28
j_call: TRBJ2-7
clone_size: .

cdr3_aa: CAWSGGTSAYEQYF
cdr3_nt: TGTGCCTGGAGTGGGGGGACTAGCGCTTACGAGCAGTACTTC
d_call: TRBD2
v_call: TRBV30
j_call: TRBJ2-7
clone_size: .

cdr3_aa: CASSLSSDSYEQYF
cdr3_nt: TGTGCCAGTAGTCTCTCCAGCGATTCCTACGAGCAGTACTTC
d_call: .
v_call: TRBV19
j_call: TRBJ2-7
clone_size: .

cdr3_aa: CAWSAPKNTEAFF
cdr3_nt: TGTGCCTGGAGTGCCCCCAAGAACACTGAAGCTTTCTTT
d_call: .
v_call: TRBV30
j_call: TRBJ1-1
clone_size: .

cdr3_aa: CASSFGLAGGQETQYF
cdr3_nt: TGTGCCAGCAGTTTCGGACTAGCGGGGGGCCAAGAGACCCAGTACTTC
d_call: TRBD2
v_call: TRBV27
j_call: TRBJ2-5
clone_size: once

cdr3_aa: CASSYMVAGGPGTQYF
cdr3_nt: TGTGCCAGCAGCTATATGGTAGCGGGAGGGCCTGGTACGCAGTATTTT
d_call: TRBD2
v_call: TRBV7-2
j_call: TRBJ2-3
clone_size: .

cdr3_aa: CASSQVNIVQGSDEKLFF
cdr3_nt: TGCGCCAGCAGCCAAGTTAATATCGTTCAGGGGTCGGATGAAAAACTGTTTTTT
d_call: .
v_call: TRBV4-1
j_call: TRBJ1-4
clone_size: .

cdr3_aa: CASRIDSWGLNTEAFF
cdr3_nt: TGTGCCAGCAGAATCGACAGTTGGGGCTTGAACACTGAAGCTTTCTTT
d_call: .
v_call: TRBV6-7
j_call: TRBJ1-1
clone_size: .

cdr3_aa: CASSVVPTNLGGGAGGTDTQYF
cdr3_nt: TGTGCCAGCAGCGTTGTCCCGACTAATCTCGGCGGGGGGGCAGGCGGCACAGATACGCAGTATTTT
d_call: TRBD2
v_call: TRBV9
j_call: TRBJ2-3
clone_size: .

cdr3_aa: CASSVVGNSYEQYF
cdr3_nt: TGTGCCAGCAGCGTAGTGGGCAACTCCTACGAGCAGTACTTC
d_call: .
v_call: TRBV9
j_call: TRBJ2-7
clone_size: .